Given below is one T cell receptor (beta chain) in context. Its antigen remains unknown. The entry originates in a study of cytomegalovirus exposure and HLA in healthy donors. Overall study findings and caveats: Reports indicate that TCR beta sequences accurately predicted the HLA-A and HLA-B alleles of most subjects. Judged likely to be a sequencing artifact was a cluster of highly shared sequence variants. It was in a later analysis that TCR association rates were seen to vary by HLA locus, highest for DRB1 and lowest for HLA-C. Reports showed the classifier diagnosing cytomegalovirus status with high specificity and sensitivity.

V was trimmed by 4 bases and J by 5 bases, leaving 20 bases between them. Germline V gene lookup returns CDR1 SGDLS and CDR2 YYNGEE. This CDR3 spans 16 amino acids. The PCR made use of 60 Vbeta and 13 Jbeta primers. Sequencing used immunoSEQ multiplex PCR; TCRdb keeps in-frame clones, though not all of them. Among 150,000 to 200,000 clones listed, about 85% were seen once. Specimen: PBMCs. The V gene is TRBV9, the J gene TRBJ2-3; D is perhaps TRBD1 (6 bases). This clonotype originated in a man aged 18 to 29 in good health and CMV-seropositive. The CDR3 sequence is CASSPPRDTPQDTQYF. Written as DNA, the CDR3 is TGTGCCAGCAGCCCCCCCCGGGACACTCCTCAAGATACGCAGTATTTT.